Here is one TCR beta chain with its context. Antigen specificity is unknown. The source of the sample is a study of T cell responses to AZD1222 COVID-19 vaccine. Findings of the study overall: White British people made up most donors, females outnumbered males, and clonal diversity was possibly underestimated. Of spike-specific TCRs, nearly half reportedly target regions left unmutated in variants.

Germline assignment: CDR1 LGHNA and CDR2 YSLEER. CDR3 length: 14 amino acids. The V end was cut by 0 bases, the J end by 4 bases, with 9 bases between. Data came from immunoSEQ multiplex PCR; TCRdb stores just in-frame clones and leaves some out. The table includes tens of thousands of clones, roughly 90% detected once. J is TRBJ1-2 and V is TRBV4-3, with D unclear. The sequencing used peripheral blood, collected on day 0 of AZD1222 vaccination. The source is an adult in good health. CDR3 DNA: TGCGCCAGCAGCCAAGATCGTGCCGGCTATGGCTACACCTTC. Protein product: CASSQDRAGYGYTF.